One sample yielded the 30 T cell receptor beta chains listed below, sequenced in a study of OX40 agonist ivuxolimab in advanced cancers. Measured with immunoSEQ multiplex PCR; TCRdb has only the in-frame clones, and not every one. Seen here are more than 70,000 clones, more than 80% observed once, and the top ten hold roughly 0.44%. Material: CD4+ or CD8+ T cells sorted from blood, obtained in a trial of the OX40 agonist ivuxolimab. The receptor source for this set is an adult with an advanced solid tumor such as melanoma, head and neck, liver or kidney cancer.

The V call is TRBV2, the J call TRBJ1-1; 7 bases are shared with TRBD1. Trimming at V came to 9 bases and at J to 2 bases, leaving 12 bases not matched to a gene. This CDR3 comprises 15 residues. Germline CDR1 reads SNHLY; CDR2 reads FYNNEI. The CDR3 DNA follows: TGTGCCAGGGGATTGGCAGGGGGGGGAAACACTGAAGCTTTCTTT. Amino acid sequence: CARGLAGGGNTEAFF.

V and J are TRBV28 and TRBJ2-3, with 8 positions matching TRBD1. The ends lost 7 bases at V and 2 bases at J; junction bases unmatched: 17. Looked up from germline, CDR1 is MDHEN and CDR2 is SYDVKM. The CDR3 is 18 residues long. Here the CDR3 DNA reads TGTGCCAGCACCCCTTCTCTTGGGACAGGACTATACACAGATACGCAGTATTTT. Translating gives CASTPSLGTGLYTDTQYF.

The rearrangement links TRBV7-9 to TRBJ1-6; TRBD1 aligns across 7 bases. With V trimmed by 7 bases and J by 10 bases, 10 bases remained unmatched. The CDR3 has 14 amino acids. Germline V CDR1 and CDR2: SEHNR, FQNEAQ (reference sequence). Here the CDR3 reads CASTAGGEGSPLHF. As DNA, the CDR3 is TGTGCCAGCACAGCAGGGGGAGAAGGATCACCCCTCCACTTT.

The J gene is TRBJ1-1, the V gene TRBV11-2; D remains unclear. V lost 5 bases to trimming and J lost 0 bases, with 16 bases between them. CDR1 is SGHAT and CDR2 is FQNNGV in the germline V gene. The CDR3 covers 16 residues. The CDR3 DNA follows: TGTGCCAGCAGCCAGAGGTTAGGGTACATGAACACTGAAGCTTTCTTT. As protein: CASSQRLGYMNTEAFF.

V usage is TRBV30 and J usage is TRBJ2-5, with D uncertain. Trimming removed 2 bases from V and 7 bases from J, with 11 bases in between. The CDR3 contains 12 residues. Per germline, CDR1 GTSNPN and CDR2 SVGIG (reference sequence). CDR3 residues: CAWSPPGGTQYF. The CDR3 coding sequence is TGTGCCTGGAGTCCGCCAGGCGGGACCCAGTACTTC. Full variable domain (rest looked up from reference TRBV30 and TRBJ2-5): SQTIHQWPATLVQPVGSPLSLECTVEGTSNPNLYWYRQAAGRGLQLLFYSVGIGQISSEVPQNLSASRPQDRQFILSSKKLLLSDSGFYLCAWSPPGGTQYFGPGTRLLVL.

The chain couples TRBV7-8 to TRBJ2-3; D remains ambiguous. V was cut by 1 base and J by 3 bases, with 11 bases left in between. The CDR3 is 15 residues long. Germline values: CDR1 SGHVS, CDR2 FQNEAQ. The CDR3 spells CASSLGPTLTDTQYF. For the CDR3, the DNA is TGTGCCAGCAGCTTAGGCCCGACCCTAACAGATACGCAGTATTTT.

The V gene is TRBV27, the J gene TRBJ1-6; unclear D gene. Trimming stripped 2 bases from V and 5 bases from J, with 7 bases between. The length of the CDR3 is 14 residues. CDR1 and CDR2 (germline): MNHEY, SMNVEV (reference sequence). The CDR3 sequence: CASSLHRNNSPLHF. The CDR3, as DNA: TGTGCCAGCAGTTTACACCGGAATAATTCACCCCTCCACTTT.

The rearrangement links TRBV27 to TRBJ1-2; tentatively, D is TRBD1 (6 bases). V lost 5 bases and J 8 bases, leaving 24 bases between the germline ends. Germline V gene data show CDR1 as MNHEY and CDR2 as SMNVEV (reference sequence). CDR3 length equals 16 residues. In DNA, the CDR3 is TGTGCCAGCAGTCCCCTACAGGGAGCGGTCATGCACGGCTACACCTTC. It codes for CASSPLQGAVMHGYTF.

The chain couples TRBV18 to TRBJ2-5; no definite D call. The CDR3 sequence is 16 residues long. Germline V gene sequence: CDR1 KGHSH, CDR2 LQKENI. The V and J ends lost 1 base and 1 base respectively, with 13 bases between them. The CDR3 region has the DNA TGTGCCAGCTCACCACGAGGTTTAGGCAGCCAAGAGACCCAGTACTTC. Its translation: CASSPRGLGSQETQYF. Filled out from reference TRBV18 and TRBJ2-5, the complete variable domain reads NAGVMQNPRHLVRRRGQEARLRCSPMKGHSHVYWYRQLPEEGLKFMVYLQKENIIDESGMPKERFSAEFPKEGPSILRIQQVVRGDSAAYFCASSPRGLGSQETQYFGPGTRLLVL.

V and J are TRBV6-5 and TRBJ2-3; tentatively, D is TRBD2 (5 bases). V was shortened by 2 bases and J by 2 bases, with 11 bases between the two germline ends. The CDR3 spans 15 residues. The germline gives CDR1 MNHEY, CDR2 SVGAGI. DNA of the CDR3: TGTGCCAGCAGTTACATAGCGAGGAACACAGATACGCAGTATTTT. It is translated as CASSYIARNTDTQYF.

The chain recombines TRBV28 with TRBJ1-5; D is uncertain. The CDR3 has 13 amino acids. CDR1 MDHEN and CDR2 SYDVKM come from the germline V gene. Trimming removed 6 bases at V and 15 bases at J, with 21 bases between. Here the CDR3 DNA reads TGTGCCAGCAGAGATAGGACCGCAGGAATCCGGCATTTT. Translating it yields CASRDRTAGIRHF.

The chain is built from TRBV5-1 and TRBJ1-3, with 7 bases matching TRBD1. The trim removed 4 bases at V and 4 bases at J, leaving 5 bases unmatched. The CDR3 runs 14 residues. Germline V CDR1 and CDR2: SGHRS, YFSETQ. The CDR3 bases are TGCGCCAGCAGCCAACGACAGGGAGGAAACACCATATATTTT. Residues: CASSQRQGGNTIYF.

This clone was observed a handful of times. The chain recombines TRBV5-6 with TRBJ2-2; D remains ambiguous. Germline CDR1 reads SGHDT; CDR2 reads YYEEEE. CDR3 length: 16 residues. V was clipped by 0 bases and J by 1 base, with 10 bases between them. The CDR3 DNA is TGTGCCAGCAGCTTGGTTAGCCAGATGAACACCGGGGAGCTGTTTTTT. Encoded protein: CASSLVSQMNTGELFF.

The chain recombines TRBV4-1 with TRBJ1-1, with D unresolved. Per the germline V gene, CDR1 is MGHRA and CDR2 is YSYEKL. The germline V and J ends were trimmed by 6 bases and 8 bases, with 28 bases remaining between them. The CDR3 sequence is 17 residues long. CDR3 protein: CASRENVLSGHESEAFF. CDR3 coding DNA: TGCGCCAGCAGAGAAAACGTTTTGTCGGGCCATGAATCCGAAGCTTTCTTT.

J is TRBJ1-6 and V is TRBV7-8; TRBD1 might be the D (5 bases). The germline V gene encodes CDR1 SGHVS and CDR2 FQNEAQ. This CDR3 has 15 residues. The germline V and J ends were trimmed by 1 base and 10 bases, with 14 bases remaining between them. DNA for the CDR3: TGTGCCAGCAGCTTAGGGGACCTGTCTTGGTCACCCCTCCACTTT. Amino acid sequence: CASSLGDLSWSPLHF.

The V and J genes are TRBV27 and TRBJ2-2; TRBD2 matches 10 bases. Losses at the gene ends were 5 bases for V and 6 bases for J; bases not matched to a gene: 9. The CDR3 covers 16 residues. CDR1 is MNHEY, CDR2 SMNVEV, per germline (reference sequence). The CDR3 nucleotides are TGTGCCAGCAGTACCCCCCAGCGGGAGGGGTCCGGGGAGCTGTTTTTT. It yields the protein CASSTPQREGSGELFF.

This rearrangement joins TRBV12-1 to TRBJ2-7. TRBV12-1 is tagged as a pseudogene. The CDR3 contains 17 residues. The CDR3 bases are TGTGCCAGCAGCCCGAAAATTGACGGACGTATCTCCTACGAGCAGTACGTC. It is translated as CASSPKIDGRISYEQYV.

This clone was counted only a few times. The CDR3, as DNA: TGTGCCAGCAGCTCTCAGGCGGGACAGGGGGCGGCTACGCAGTATTTT. This gives the protein CASSSQAGQGAATQYF. This sequence joins TRBV7-6 and TRBJ2-3, with 12 bases matching TRBD1. Germline CDR1 SGHVS, CDR2 FNYEAQ. Trimming removed 4 bases from V and 8 bases from J; junction bases left unmatched: 10. The CDR3 covers 16 residues.

The genes are TRBV27 and TRBJ1-2; TRBD1 is a possible D gene (6 bases). This CDR3 is built from 17 residues. CDR1 is MNHEY, CDR2 SMNVEV, per germline (reference sequence). V was trimmed by 3 bases and J by 4 bases, leaving 21 bases between them. The CDR3 here is CASSFGTRPRDIYGYTF. The CDR3, as DNA: TGTGCCAGCAGTTTCGGGACAAGACCTCGGGACATCTATGGCTACACCTTC.

The chain is built from TRBV11-2 and TRBJ1-6, with 10 nucleotides matching TRBD1. The CDR3 has 16 amino acids. J lost 7 bases, V lost 7 bases, and 10 bases had no gene match. Germline V gene sequence: CDR1 SGHAT, CDR2 FQNNGV. The CDR3 here is CASTPTGGARNSPLHF. In nucleotides, the CDR3 is TGTGCCAGCACCCCGACAGGGGGCGCGAGAAATTCACCCCTCCACTTT.

V usage is TRBV7-9 and J usage is TRBJ2-1; either TRBD1 or TRBD2 may fit D (6 bases each). V shed 1 base and J shed 3 bases, with 16 bases lying between them. CDR1 and CDR2 (germline): SEHNR, FQNEAQ (reference sequence). CDR3 size: 17 residues. The CDR3 nucleotides read TGTGCCAGCAGCTTAGAACGTTGGGGGGCCCTCTACAATGAGCAGTTCTTC. It is translated as CASSLERWGALYNEQFF.

V gene TRBV18 combines with J gene TRBJ2-1, with D possibly matching TRBD1 (6 bases). This CDR3 region has 17 residues. The V gene's germline CDR1 is KGHSH and CDR2 LQKENI. V dropped 3 bases and J dropped 2 bases, with 17 bases sitting between them. CDR3 coding DNA: TGTGCCAGCTCACCCGAAACAGGGAGCCCCACCTACAATGAGCAGTTCTTC. Its protein is CASSPETGSPTYNEQFF. The full variable domain, its missing parts supplied by reference TRBV18 and TRBJ2-1, is NAGVMQNPRHLVRRRGQEARLRCSPMKGHSHVYWYRQLPEEGLKFMVYLQKENIIDESGMPKERFSAEFPKEGPSILRIQQVVRGDSAAYFCASSPETGSPTYNEQFFGPGTRLTVL.

This clone was counted once. The chain has TRBV9 and TRBJ2-5; the D gene could be TRBD1 or TRBD2 (5 bases each). Trimming shortened V by 4 bases and J by 5 bases, and 24 bases separated the two germline ends. The germline CDR1 and CDR2 sequences are SGDLS and YYNGEE. This CDR3 has 17 residues. CDR3 residues: CASSPGTLGREWETQYF. In DNA form, the CDR3 reads TGTGCCAGCAGCCCCGGGACGCTGGGCAGGGAGTGGGAGACCCAGTACTTC.

This clone was recorded only once. This chain uses TRBV4-1 with TRBJ2-4; D is unclear. This CDR3 contains 14 residues. The V end was cut by 4 bases, the J end by 4 bases, with 11 bases between. CDR1 and CDR2 (germline): MGHRA, YSYEKL. This CDR3 reads CASSPQFEKNIQYF. The DNA for the CDR3 is TGCGCCAGCAGCCCGCAATTCGAAAAAAACATTCAGTACTTC.

This clone was seen a handful of times. The V call is TRBV2, the J call TRBJ1-2; a weak D match, TRBD1 (6 bases). The CDR3 loop spans 13 amino acids. Trimming shortened V by 6 bases and J by 8 bases, and 16 bases separated the two germline ends. Germline-derived CDR1 and CDR2 are SNHLY and FYNNEI. The DNA for the CDR3 is TGTGCCAGCAGGAGGGACATTCCCGGCGGCTACACCTTC. Protein sequence: CASRRDIPGGYTF.

The chain has TRBV2 and TRBJ1-5; TRBD1 matches at 8 bases. Germline V CDR1 and CDR2: SNHLY, FYNNEI. The ends lost 7 bases at V and 0 bases at J; junction bases unmatched: 11. The CDR3 extends over 17 amino acids. CDR3 sequence (DNA): TGTGCCAGCACCGACCCCCGGGACAGGCATAGCAATCAGCCCCAGCATTTT. Its translation: CASTDPRDRHSNQPQHF. Based on the CDR3 plus reference TRBV2 and TRBJ1-5, the full variable domain is EPEVTQTPSHQVTQMGQEVILRCVPISNHLYFYWYRQILGQKVEFLVSFYNNEISEKSEIFDDQFSVERPDGSNFTLKIRSTKLEDSAMYFCASTDPRDRHSNQPQHFGDGTRLSIL.

The chain has TRBV5-6 and TRBJ1-2; 9 nucleotides line up with TRBD1. Germline V gives CDR1 SGHDT, CDR2 YYEEEE. Trimming took 0 bases from V and 6 from J; bases not matched to a gene: 3. There are 14 residues in the CDR3. DNA for the CDR3: TGTGCCAGCAGCTTGGTCGGGACAGGGCATGGCTACACCTTC. Translating it yields CASSLVGTGHGYTF.

This chain uses TRBV7-2 with TRBJ1-2, with 12 bases matching TRBD1. This CDR3 spans 16 amino acids. The V gene end was trimmed by 1 base and the J gene end by 7 bases; junction bases not matched to a gene: 7. Per germline, CDR1 SGHTA and CDR2 FQGNSA. This CDR3 is CASSLDWGQGASGYTF. CDR3 bases: TGTGCCAGCAGCTTAGATTGGGGACAGGGGGCGTCTGGCTACACCTTC.

This clone appeared a few times. This CDR3 is also generated by other DNA sequences in the sample. The chain recombines TRBV7-2 with TRBJ2-3, with D unclear. Germline CDR1 reads SGHTA; CDR2 reads FQGNSA. The CDR3 runs to 11 residues. Deletions cut 5 bases from V and 6 bases from J, with 6 bases between. The CDR3 loop is CASSPRDTQYF. CDR3 nucleotides: TGTGCCAGCAGCCCTCGGGATACGCAGTATTTT.

V usage is TRBV15 and J usage is TRBJ2-7, with D possibly TRBD2 on 11 matching bases. CDR1 and CDR2 (germline): LNHNV, YYDKDF (reference sequence). V lost 3 bases and J 4 bases, leaving 25 bases between the germline ends. The CDR3 runs to 18 residues. The CDR3 DNA reads as TGTGCCACCAGCAGTCGGACAGGGGGACTAGCGGAGATATACGAGCAGTACTTC. Residues: CATSSRTGGLAEIYEQYF.